The clone carrying this TCR beta chain turned up a few times. Trimming stripped 4 bases from V and 3 bases from J, with 6 bases between. The CDR3 contains 13 residues. Per germline, CDR1 LNHNV and CDR2 YYDKDF (reference sequence). TCRdb processed the 5' RACE reads anew with MiXCR; each CDR3 protein has one entry. The data contain under 250,000 distinct CDR3 sequences, 7.5% of them singletons. The data derive from a study of identical twins. These data were likewise used in another study, on yellow fever vaccine responses in identical twins.

This sequence joins TRBV15 and TRBJ2-2, with a tentative D call TRBD2 (5 bases). The source of this sequence is a woman between 18 and 30 years old in good health. What was sequenced was CD8+ T cells sorted from blood. This CDR3 is CATSTEDTGELFF. DNA of the CDR3: TGTGCCACCAGCACGGAGGACACCGGGGAGCTGTTTTTT.